One sample yielded the 6 T cell receptor beta chains listed below, sequenced in a study of blood T cells in healthy people across ages. Together with a sample-barcoded 5' primer, a J-beta primer mix was included in a second PCR lasting about 7 to 12 cycles. Using its own MiXCR run on the 5' RACE reads, TCRdb lists one record per CDR3 protein. Here the sample spans 1 million to 1.2 million distinct CDR3 sequences, roughly two fifths being singletons. Sequenced sample: blood. The source of these receptors is a man aged 18 to 29 in good health.

This clonotype was seen more than once but under ten times. This sequence joins TRBV25-1 and TRBJ2-5, with TRBD1 identical over 11 bases. J was trimmed by 1 base and V by 6 bases; bases with no gene match: 4. From germline, CDR1 is MGHDK and CDR2 SYGVNS. The CDR3 runs to 15 residues. CDR3 in amino acids: CASRPGQGGQETQYF. The CDR3, as DNA: TGTGCCAGCAGACCGGGACAGGGGGGCCAAGAGACCCAGTACTTC.

The chain combines TRBV20-1 with TRBJ1-2; maybe TRBD1 (5 bases). Trimming cost V 3 bases and J 7 bases, with 15 bases left between them. Germline lookup yields CDR1 DFQATT and CDR2 SNEGSKA (reference sequence). The CDR3 is 13 residues long. This chain's CDR3 is CSASQAGGLGYTF. In DNA form, the CDR3 reads TGCAGTGCTAGTCAGGCCGGGGGTCTTGGCTACACCTTC.

The gene calls are TRBV20-1 and TRBJ2-1, with 8 bases matching TRBD2. CDR1 and CDR2 (germline): DFQATT, SNEGSKA (reference sequence). V was pared by 5 bases and J by 4 bases, with 10 bases of the junction left unmatched. The CDR3 runs 15 residues. CDR3 DNA: TGCAGTGCTCCCTCGGGGGGGGGGTTATACAATGAGCAGTTCTTC. Amino acid sequence: CSAPSGGGLYNEQFF.

This clonotype was counted only a few times. V and J are TRBV10-3 and TRBJ2-7, with D hard to call. This CDR3 is 15 amino acids long. V lost 2 bases and J lost 2, with 13 bases in between. Germline assignment: CDR1 ENHRY and CDR2 SYGVKD. The CDR3 sequence: CAISEEAKGTYEQYF. The CDR3 DNA follows: TGTGCCATCAGTGAGGAGGCTAAGGGAACCTACGAGCAGTACTTC.

The gene calls are TRBV29-1 and TRBJ1-1; no firm D call. From germline, CDR1 is SQVTM and CDR2 ANQGSEA. The CDR3 spans 13 residues. V gave up 3 bases and J gave up 3 bases, with 11 bases separating them. CDR3 residues: CSVERVLDTEAFF. CDR3 bases: TGCAGCGTTGAGAGGGTTTTGGACACTGAAGCTTTCTTT.

This clonotype was observed a few times. V is TRBV4-2 and J is TRBJ2-3; 8 positions match TRBD2. The trim removed 1 base at V and 2 bases at J, leaving 11 bases unmatched. This CDR3 has 18 residues. The germline CDR1 and CDR2 sequences are LGHNA and YNFKEQ. CDR3 residues: CASSQVQIAGILTDTQYF. The CDR3 DNA follows: TGTGCCAGCAGCCAAGTCCAGATAGCGGGGATCCTCACAGATACGCAGTATTTT.